Described below is a single TCR beta chain sequence and its context. The antigen remains undetermined. TCRdb keeps only in-frame clones here, not all; method: immunoSEQ multiplex PCR. The sample lists 150,000 or so clones; approximately 91% were seen once. The CDR3 extends over 19 amino acids. Trimming stripped 3 bases from V and 3 bases from J, with 24 bases between. Germline CDR1 reads LNHNV; CDR2 reads YYDKDF (reference sequence). This specimen comes from a study of lymphopenia after photon versus proton radiotherapy. Regarding the study as a whole: After the lymphocyte nadir, photon-treated repertoires showed oligoclonal expansion, especially of CD8+ Temra cells. Authors raise, but do not show, better survival with proton therapy. Relative stability marked proton patients; photon patients lost diversity and naive cells.

The TCR was taken from a middle-aged man with gastric cancer. The sequences come from peripheral blood, collected from a patient treated with photon-based radiotherapy. V is TRBV15 and J is TRBJ2-1, with D possibly matching TRBD1 (6 bases). CDR3 amino acids: CATSRQLLIQGARYNEQFF. The CDR3 DNA sequence: TGTGCCACCAGCAGGCAACTACTCATACAGGGAGCCCGCTACAATGAGCAGTTCTTC.